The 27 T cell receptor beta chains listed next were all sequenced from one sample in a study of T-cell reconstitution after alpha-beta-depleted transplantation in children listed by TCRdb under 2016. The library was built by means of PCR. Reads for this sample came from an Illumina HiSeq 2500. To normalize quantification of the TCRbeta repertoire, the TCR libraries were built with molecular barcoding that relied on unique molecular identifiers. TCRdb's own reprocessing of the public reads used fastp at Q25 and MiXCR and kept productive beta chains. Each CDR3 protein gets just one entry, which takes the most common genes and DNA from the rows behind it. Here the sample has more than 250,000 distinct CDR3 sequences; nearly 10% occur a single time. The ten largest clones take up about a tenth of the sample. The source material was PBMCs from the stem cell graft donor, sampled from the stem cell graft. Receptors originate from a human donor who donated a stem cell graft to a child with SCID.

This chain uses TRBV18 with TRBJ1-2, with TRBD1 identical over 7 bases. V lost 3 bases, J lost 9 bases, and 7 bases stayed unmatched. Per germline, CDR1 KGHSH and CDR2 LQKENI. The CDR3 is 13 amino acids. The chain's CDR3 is CASSPGTEYCYTF. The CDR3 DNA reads TGTGCCAGCTCACCTGGGACAGAGTATTGCTACACCTTC.

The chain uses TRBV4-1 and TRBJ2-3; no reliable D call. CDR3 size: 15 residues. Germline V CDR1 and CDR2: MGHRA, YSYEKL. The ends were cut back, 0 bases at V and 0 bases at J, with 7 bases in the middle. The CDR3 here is CASSQETYSTDTQYF. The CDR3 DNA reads TGCGCCAGCAGCCAAGAGACGTATAGCACAGATACGCAGTATTTT.

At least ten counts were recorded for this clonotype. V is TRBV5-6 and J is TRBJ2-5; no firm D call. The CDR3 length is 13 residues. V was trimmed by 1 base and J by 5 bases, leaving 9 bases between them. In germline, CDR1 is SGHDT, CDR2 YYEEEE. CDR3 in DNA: TGTGCCAGCAGCTTGATCCGGTCTGAGACCCAGTACTTC. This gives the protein CASSLIRSETQYF. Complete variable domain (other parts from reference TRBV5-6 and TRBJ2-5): DAGVTQSPTHLIKTRGQQVTLRCSPKSGHDTVSWYQQALGQGPQFIFQYYEEEERQRGNFPDRFSGHQFPNYSSELNVNALLLGDSALYLCASSLIRSETQYFGPGTRLLVL.

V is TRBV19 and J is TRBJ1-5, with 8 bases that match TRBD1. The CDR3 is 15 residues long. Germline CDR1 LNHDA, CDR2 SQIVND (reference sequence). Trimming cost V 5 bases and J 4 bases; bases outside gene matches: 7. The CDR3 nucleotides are TGTGCCAGTAGTCCGGGACAGGTTGTGAATCAGCCCCAGCATTTT. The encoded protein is CASSPGQVVNQPQHF.

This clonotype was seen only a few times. The DNA of the CDR3 is TGTGCCAGCAGTTTTGGGGACGGCAATCAGCCCCAGCATTTT. This gives the protein CASSFGDGNQPQHF. The gene calls are TRBV12-3 or TRBV12-4 and TRBJ1-5; a possible D gene is TRBD1 (5 bases). This CDR3 spans 14 amino acids. V lost 3 bases to trimming and J lost 2 bases, with 8 bases between them.

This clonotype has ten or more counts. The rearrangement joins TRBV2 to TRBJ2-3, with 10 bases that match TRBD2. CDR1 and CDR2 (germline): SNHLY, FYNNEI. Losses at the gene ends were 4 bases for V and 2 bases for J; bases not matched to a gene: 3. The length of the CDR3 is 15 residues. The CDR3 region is CASSVTSGITDTQYF. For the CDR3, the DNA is TGTGCCAGCAGTGTCACTAGCGGGATCACAGATACGCAGTATTTT.

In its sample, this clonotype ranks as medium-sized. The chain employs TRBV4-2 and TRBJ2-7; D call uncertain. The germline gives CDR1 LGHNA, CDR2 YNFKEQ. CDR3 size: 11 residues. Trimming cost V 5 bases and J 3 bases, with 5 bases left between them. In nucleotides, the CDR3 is TGTGCCAGCAGCTCTAACTACGAGCAGTACTTC. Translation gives CASSSNYEQYF.

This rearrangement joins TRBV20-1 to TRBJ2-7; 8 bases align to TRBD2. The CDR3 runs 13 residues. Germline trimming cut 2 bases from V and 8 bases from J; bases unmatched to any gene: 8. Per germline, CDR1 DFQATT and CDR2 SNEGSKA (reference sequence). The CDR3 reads CSARSGGAGQQYF. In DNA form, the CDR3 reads TGCAGTGCTAGAAGCGGGGGCGCGGGTCAGCAGTACTTC.

The CDR3 DNA follows: TGTGCCAGCTCGGCTCCGGAAGGGGTCTATGGCTACACCTTC. Its translation: CASSAPEGVYGYTF. The chain has TRBV18 and TRBJ1-2; tentative D call: TRBD1 (5 bases). Trimming shortened V by 6 bases and J by 4 bases, and 15 bases separated the two germline ends. The CDR3 totals 14 residues. Germline values: CDR1 KGHSH, CDR2 LQKENI. The variable domain in full, with the rest retrieved from reference TRBV18 and TRBJ1-2, is NAGVMQNPRHLVRRRGQEARLRCSPMKGHSHVYWYRQLPEEGLKFMVYLQKENIIDESGMPKERFSAEFPKEGPSILRIQQVVRGDSAAYFCASSAPEGVYGYTFGSGTRLTVV.

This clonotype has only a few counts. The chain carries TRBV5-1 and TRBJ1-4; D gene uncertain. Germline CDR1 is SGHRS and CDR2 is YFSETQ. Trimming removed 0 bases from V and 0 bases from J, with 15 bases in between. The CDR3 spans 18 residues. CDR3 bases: TGCGCCAGCAGCTTGGATTCGTCGGGGTTTGCAACTAATGAAAAACTGTTTTTT. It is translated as CASSLDSSGFATNEKLFF.

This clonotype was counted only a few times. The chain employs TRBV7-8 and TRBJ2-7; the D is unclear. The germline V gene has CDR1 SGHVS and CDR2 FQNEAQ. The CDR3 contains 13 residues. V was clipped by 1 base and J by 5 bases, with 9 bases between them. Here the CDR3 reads CASSLGATNEQYF. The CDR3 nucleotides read TGTGCCAGCAGCTTAGGGGCTACCAACGAGCAGTACTTC.

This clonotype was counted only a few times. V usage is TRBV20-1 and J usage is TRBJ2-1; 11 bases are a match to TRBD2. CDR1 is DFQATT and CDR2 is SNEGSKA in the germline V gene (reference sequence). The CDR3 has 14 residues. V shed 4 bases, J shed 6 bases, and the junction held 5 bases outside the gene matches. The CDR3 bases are TGCAGTGCTAAGTTAGCGGGGGGGCTCAATGAGCAGTTCTTC. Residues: CSAKLAGGLNEQFF.

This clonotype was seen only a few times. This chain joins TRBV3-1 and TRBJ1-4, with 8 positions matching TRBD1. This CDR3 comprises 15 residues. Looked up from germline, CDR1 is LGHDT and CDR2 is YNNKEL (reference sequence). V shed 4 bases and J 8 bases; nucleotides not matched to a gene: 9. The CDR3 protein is CASSPNQGAGEKLFF. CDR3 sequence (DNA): TGTGCCAGCAGCCCGAATCAGGGGGCGGGGGAAAAACTGTTTTTT.

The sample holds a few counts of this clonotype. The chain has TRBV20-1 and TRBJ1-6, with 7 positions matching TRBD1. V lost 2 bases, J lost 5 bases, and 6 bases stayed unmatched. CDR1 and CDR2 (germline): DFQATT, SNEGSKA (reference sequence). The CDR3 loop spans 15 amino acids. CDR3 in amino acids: CSARTTGTDNSPLHF. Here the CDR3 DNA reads TGCAGTGCTAGAACCACCGGGACAGATAATTCACCCCTCCACTTT.

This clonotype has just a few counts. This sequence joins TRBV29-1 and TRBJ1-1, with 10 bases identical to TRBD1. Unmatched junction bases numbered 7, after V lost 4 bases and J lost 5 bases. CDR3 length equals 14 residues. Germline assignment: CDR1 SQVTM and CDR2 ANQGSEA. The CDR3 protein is CSVAQTGGVTEAFF. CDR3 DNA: TGCAGCGTTGCCCAGACAGGGGGCGTGACTGAAGCTTTCTTT.

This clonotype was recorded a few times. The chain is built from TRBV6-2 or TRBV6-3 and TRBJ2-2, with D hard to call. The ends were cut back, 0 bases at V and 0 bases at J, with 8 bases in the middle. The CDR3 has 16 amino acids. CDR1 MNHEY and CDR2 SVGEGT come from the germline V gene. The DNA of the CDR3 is TGTGCCAGCAGTTACTCGATCCAGTCGAACACCGGGGAGCTGTTTTTT. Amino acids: CASSYSIQSNTGELFF.

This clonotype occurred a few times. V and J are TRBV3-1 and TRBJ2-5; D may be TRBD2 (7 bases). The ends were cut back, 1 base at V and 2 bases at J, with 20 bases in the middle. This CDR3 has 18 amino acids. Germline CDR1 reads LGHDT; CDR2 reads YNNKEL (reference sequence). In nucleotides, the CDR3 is TGTGCCAGCAGCCAAGGCCCTAGGGGAGGGACAAAACAAGAGACCCAGTACTTC. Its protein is CASSQGPRGGTKQETQYF.

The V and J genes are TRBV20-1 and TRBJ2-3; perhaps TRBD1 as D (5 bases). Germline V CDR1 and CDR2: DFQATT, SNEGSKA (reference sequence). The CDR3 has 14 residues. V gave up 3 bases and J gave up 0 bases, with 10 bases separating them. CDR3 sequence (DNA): TGCAGTGCTAGGACAGTTCGAAGCACAGATACGCAGTATTTT. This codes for CSARTVRSTDTQYF.

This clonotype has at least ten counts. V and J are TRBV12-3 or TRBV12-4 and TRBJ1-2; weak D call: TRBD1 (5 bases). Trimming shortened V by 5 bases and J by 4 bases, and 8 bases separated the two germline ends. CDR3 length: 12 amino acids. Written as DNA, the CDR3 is TGTGCCAGCAGTCCAGGGCCCTATGGCTACACCTTC. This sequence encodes CASSPGPYGYTF.

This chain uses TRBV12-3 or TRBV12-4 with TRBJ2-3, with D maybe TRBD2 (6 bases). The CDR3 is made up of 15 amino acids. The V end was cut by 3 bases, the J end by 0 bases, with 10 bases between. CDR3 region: CASSFLGGSTDTQYF. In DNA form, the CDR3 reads TGTGCCAGCAGTTTTTTGGGGGGAAGCACAGATACGCAGTATTTT.

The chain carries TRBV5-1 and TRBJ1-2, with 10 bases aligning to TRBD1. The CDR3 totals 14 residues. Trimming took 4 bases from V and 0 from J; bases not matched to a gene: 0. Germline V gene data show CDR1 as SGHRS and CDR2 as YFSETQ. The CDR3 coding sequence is TGCGCCAGCAGCGACAGGGGGCCTAACTATGGCTACACCTTC. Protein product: CASSDRGPNYGYTF.

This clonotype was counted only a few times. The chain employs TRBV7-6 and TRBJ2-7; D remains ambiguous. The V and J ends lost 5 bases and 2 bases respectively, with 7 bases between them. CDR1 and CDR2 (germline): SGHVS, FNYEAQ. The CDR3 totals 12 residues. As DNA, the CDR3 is TGTGCCAGCAGCACCGACCCCTACGAGCAGTACTTC. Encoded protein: CASSTDPYEQYF.

The CDR3 spells CASSEGTPTAYNEQFF. The CDR3 DNA reads TGTGCCAGCAGTGAAGGGACACCAACTGCCTACAATGAGCAGTTCTTC. The genes are TRBV2 and TRBJ2-1; D is perhaps TRBD1 (5 bases). V shed 1 base and J shed 2 bases, with 12 bases lying between them. This CDR3 is 16 amino acids long. The germline V gene encodes CDR1 SNHLY and CDR2 FYNNEI.

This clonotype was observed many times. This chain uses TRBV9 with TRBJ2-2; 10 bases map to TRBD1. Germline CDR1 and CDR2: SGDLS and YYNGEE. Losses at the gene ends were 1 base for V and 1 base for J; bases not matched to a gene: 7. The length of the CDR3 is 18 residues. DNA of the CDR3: TGTGCCAGCAGCGTATACGACAGGGGGCCTTTGAACACCGGGGAGCTGTTTTTT. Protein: CASSVYDRGPLNTGELFF.

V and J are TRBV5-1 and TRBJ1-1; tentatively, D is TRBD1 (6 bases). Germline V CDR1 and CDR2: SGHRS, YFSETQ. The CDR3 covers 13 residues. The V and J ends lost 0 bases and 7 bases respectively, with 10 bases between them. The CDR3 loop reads CASSLAGGLEAFF. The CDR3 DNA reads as TGCGCCAGCAGCTTGGCCGGGGGCCTTGAAGCTTTCTTT.

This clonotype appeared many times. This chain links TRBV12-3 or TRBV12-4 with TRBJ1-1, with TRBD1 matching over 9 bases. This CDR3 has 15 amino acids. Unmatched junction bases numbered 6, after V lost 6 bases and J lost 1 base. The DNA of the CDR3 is TGTGCCAGCAGAGGGACAGGGTGGGCGAACACTGAAGCTTTCTTT. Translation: CASRGTGWANTEAFF.

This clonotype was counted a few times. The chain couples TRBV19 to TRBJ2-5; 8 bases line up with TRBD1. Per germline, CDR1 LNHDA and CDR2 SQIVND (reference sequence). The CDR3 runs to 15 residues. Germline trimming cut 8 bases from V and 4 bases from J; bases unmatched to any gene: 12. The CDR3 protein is CASSLTGEMPETQYF. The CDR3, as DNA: TGTGCCAGTTCTTTGACAGGGGAGATGCCAGAGACCCAGTACTTC.